Only a few counts were recorded for the clone carrying this TCR beta chain. The antigen is undetermined. This entry belongs to a study of shared clonotypes between healthy human individuals. Sequencing used immunoSEQ multiplex PCR; TCRdb keeps in-frame clones, though not all of them. The sample comprises hundreds of thousands of clones, around 72% of which are singletons, and about 1.7% rests with the top ten. Study-wide results and caveats: Among the subsets, naive ones generally showed larger estimated richness than memory ones.

The sequence came from a woman in her twenties or thirties in good health. The sample taken for sequencing was memory CD4+ T cells sorted from blood. Subset here: CD45RA-negative fraction.

The CDR3 DNA reads TGTGCCAGCAGTCCCGGGACCGGAAGGAGGGACACTGAAGCTTTCTTT. Amino acids: CASSPGTGRRDTEAFF. The chain recombines TRBV27 with TRBJ1-1; weak D call: TRBD1 (5 bases). Per the germline V gene, CDR1 is MNHEY and CDR2 is SMNVEV (reference sequence). This CDR3 has 16 residues. The V and J ends lost 5 bases and 3 bases respectively, with 19 bases between them.